These 17 T cell receptor beta chains were sequenced from one sample in a study of blood T cell repertoires in COVID-19. The method was immunoSEQ multiplex PCR; TCRdb's version includes in-frame clones alone and lacks a portion of them. Found here are fewer than 250,000 clones, under 90% of them singletons; the top ten hold roughly 2.5%. The sequenced sample was peripheral blood. The source is a woman aged 40 to 55 with active or convalescent COVID-19.

This clone has only a few counts. V gene TRBV7-2 combines with J gene TRBJ1-4, with D hard to call. CDR3 length: 13 residues. CDR1 is SGHTA and CDR2 is FQGNSA in the germline V gene. V was cut by 2 bases and J by 5 bases, with 6 bases left in between. CDR3 in amino acids: CASSLLINEKLFF. CDR3 sequence (DNA): TGTGCCAGCAGCTTATTAATAAATGAAAAACTGTTTTTT.

The genes are TRBV6-5 and TRBJ1-3, with TRBD1 as a possible D gene (6 bases). Trimming pared 9 bases from V and 2 bases from J, leaving 14 bases between. The CDR3 loop spans 14 amino acids. In germline, CDR1 is MNHEY, CDR2 SVGAGI. CDR3 DNA: TGTGCCAGTCAACAGGGTTCTCCTGGAAACACCATATATTTT. Residues: CASQQGSPGNTIYF.

The chain employs TRBV5-4 and TRBJ1-2, with 7 bases matching TRBD1. The CDR3 length is 15 residues. Germline loops: CDR1 SGHNT, CDR2 YYREEE (reference sequence). V dropped 4 bases and J dropped 1; count of bases not matched to a gene: 7. The CDR3 DNA sequence: TGTGCCAGCAGCGTAGGCCAGGGGGTTAACTATGGCTACACCTTC. It codes for CASSVGQGVNYGYTF.

Comments on this clone: Just one base apart from a much larger clone, this may be a read error. The gene calls are TRBV5-5 and TRBJ2-3; 11 bases are shared with TRBD2. The CDR3 consists of 16 residues. J lost 0 bases, V lost 4 bases, and 4 bases had no gene match. In germline, CDR1 is SGHKS, CDR2 YYEKEE (reference sequence). The CDR3 region has the DNA TGTGCCAGCAGCCGGGGACTAGCGGCTAGCACAGATACGCAGTATTTT. Translated: CASSRGLAASTDTQYF.

This rearrangement joins TRBV7-9 to TRBJ2-1; TRBD2 agrees at 8 bases. This CDR3 spans 15 amino acids. CDR1 is SEHNR and CDR2 is FQNEAQ in the germline V gene (reference sequence). Trimming at V came to 6 bases and at J to 1 base, leaving 5 bases not matched to a gene. In DNA form, the CDR3 reads TGTGCCAGCAGGGATAGCGGGACTTCCTACAATGAGCAGTTCTTC. Protein sequence: CASRDSGTSYNEQFF. The full variable domain, with the rest looked up from reference TRBV7-9 and TRBJ2-1, is DTGVSQNPRHKITKRGQNVTFRCDPISEHNRLYWYRQTLGQGPEFLTYFQNEAQLEKSRLLSDRFSAERPKGSFSTLEIQRTEQGDSAMYLCASRDSGTSYNEQFFGPGTRLTVL.

The rearrangement uses TRBV4-1 and TRBJ1-2, with a weak D call TRBD1 (5 bases). Germline V gene data show CDR1 as MGHRA and CDR2 as YSYEKL. This CDR3 has 14 amino acids. V was trimmed by 3 bases and J by 4 bases, leaving 12 bases between them. The CDR3: CASSQEDSVYGYTF. As DNA, the CDR3 is TGCGCCAGCAGCCAGGAAGACAGTGTCTATGGCTACACCTTC.

The rearrangement links TRBV9 to TRBJ2-1, with TRBD2 matching over 12 bases. The germline V gene encodes CDR1 SGDLS and CDR2 YYNGEE. Trimming removed 3 bases from V and 9 bases from J; junction bases left unmatched: 10. This CDR3 contains 16 residues. The CDR3: CASSAGPSGRAGEQFF. In DNA form, the CDR3 reads TGTGCCAGCAGCGCCGGCCCTAGCGGGAGGGCCGGTGAGCAGTTCTTC.

There are a few counts of this clone. The J gene is TRBJ2-1, the V gene TRBV7-9; TRBD1 matches at 7 bases. This CDR3 has 14 amino acids. From germline, CDR1 is SEHNR and CDR2 FQNEAQ (reference sequence). Losses at the gene ends were 3 bases for V and 8 bases for J; bases not matched to a gene: 7. CDR3 in DNA: TGTGCCAGCAGCTTGCTTCAGGGGGACCATGAGCAGTTCTTC. Its protein product is CASSLLQGDHEQFF.

As concerns this clone: The sample holds other DNA sequences that translate to the same CDR3. This sequence joins TRBV5-1 and TRBJ2-7; 12 bases align to TRBD2. CDR1 is SGHRS and CDR2 is YFSETQ in the germline V gene. V lost 3 bases and J lost 4; bases outside the gene matches: 2. The CDR3 is 14 residues long. The CDR3 DNA follows: TGCGCCAGCAGCTCGGGACTAGCGGGTTACGAGCAGTACTTC. Encoded protein: CASSSGLAGYEQYF.

The V call is TRBV5-8, the J call TRBJ1-2; D is undetermined. CDR3 size: 15 residues. Germline V CDR1 and CDR2: SGHTS, YDEGEE. The V end lost 0 bases, the J end lost 8 bases, and 17 bases lay between the germline ends. In nucleotides, the CDR3 is TGTGCCAGCAGCTTGGACTGGGTTGGAGCCTTAGGCTACACCTTC. Translated: CASSLDWVGALGYTF.

The V call is TRBV6-5, the J call TRBJ2-5, with 10 bases identical to TRBD1. Germline V gene sequence: CDR1 MNHEY, CDR2 SVGAGI. After removal of 9 bases from V and 5 bases from J, the junction contained 6 bases not matched to a gene. CDR3 size: 13 residues. CDR3 in amino acids: CARETGGGETQYF. CDR3 bases: TGTGCCAGGGAGACAGGGGGCGGGGAGACCCAGTACTTC.

The chain recombines TRBV7-9 with TRBJ2-1, with D possibly TRBD2 on 5 matching bases. This CDR3 region has 14 residues. V dropped 1 base and J dropped 9 bases, with 13 bases sitting between them. The germline V gene has CDR1 SEHNR and CDR2 FQNEAQ (reference sequence). CDR3 bases: TGTGCCAGCAGCTTAGGCTCACTAGTTGTTGAGCAGTTCTTC. Its translation is CASSLGSLVVEQFF.

This rearrangement joins TRBV4-2 to TRBJ2-5, with 7 bases lining up with TRBD2. V lost 0 bases, J lost 5 bases, and 15 bases stayed unmatched. The CDR3 extends over 18 amino acids. From germline, CDR1 is LGHNA and CDR2 YNFKEQ. This CDR3 is CASSQEGAQAGRTETQYF. In nucleotides, the CDR3 is TGTGCCAGCAGCCAAGAAGGGGCACAGGCCGGGAGGACGGAGACCCAGTACTTC.

The rearrangement joins TRBV7-2 to TRBJ1-5; D is perhaps TRBD1 (6 bases). Germline CDR1 SGHTA, CDR2 FQGNSA. This CDR3 is 15 amino acids long. The V end lost 5 bases, the J end lost 4 bases, and 15 bases lay between the germline ends. The CDR3 loop is CASSSQGFWNQPQHF. As DNA, the CDR3 is TGTGCCAGCAGCAGCCAGGGGTTTTGGAATCAGCCCCAGCATTTT.

The V gene is TRBV3-1 (or the pseudogene TRBV3-2), the J gene TRBJ2-4; D gene unclear. The CDR3 totals 19 residues. Germline CDR1 reads LGHDT; CDR2 reads YNNKEL (reference sequence). Between the trimmed V and J ends, which lost 1 base and 0 bases, there was a span of 19 bases. CDR3 nucleotide sequence: TGTGCCAGCAGCCAAGGGTCTGTTCTCGCCGAACTAGCCAAAAACATTCAGTACTTC. Its protein is CASSQGSVLAELAKNIQYF.

The J gene is TRBJ1-2, the V gene TRBV7-2; no clear D gene. The CDR3 is made up of 13 amino acids. V was pared by 5 bases and J by 2 bases, with 9 bases between. The germline CDR1 and CDR2 sequences are SGHTA and FQGNSA. The CDR3 reads CASSPPGNYGYTF. The CDR3 region has the DNA TGTGCCAGCAGCCCCCCGGGGAACTATGGCTACACCTTC.

The chain uses TRBV5-4 and TRBJ1-4; a weak D match, TRBD1 (6 bases). The length of the CDR3 is 18 residues. V gave up 4 bases and J gave up 2 bases, with 21 bases separating them. Germline assignment: CDR1 SGHNT and CDR2 YYREEE (reference sequence). The CDR3 nucleotides are TGTGCCAGCAGCCCCGCTGTGGGCGAGGGGGGGACTAATGAAAAACTGTTTTTT. It is translated as CASSPAVGEGGTNEKLFF.